This T cell receptor beta chain was sequenced during a study of blood T cells in healthy people across ages. General study points: Lack of knowledge of donor CMV status possibly confounded expanded clonotype changes. Compared with aged donors, long-lived donors showed fewer expanded clones, suggesting selection. It was found that TCR beta diversity correlated strongly with the percentage of naive T cells.

Ranging in age from about 6 to 90, the donors were healthy Caucasian individuals from Russia. The CDR3 extends over 13 amino acids. Through a sample-barcoded 5' primer and a J-beta primer mix, a second PCR was run for about 6 to 11 cycles. From the 5' RACE reads, TCRdb called clonotypes with MiXCR, one entry per CDR3 protein. The sample contains about 700,000 distinct CDR3 sequences, roughly 32% of which appear only once. Comments on this clonotype: Its antigen is not identified. A much larger clone lies a single base off, so this may be a read error.

Sequenced input: blood. The sequence came from a woman of 80 years or more in good health. The chain combines TRBV12-1 with TRBJ2-5; TRBD1 was called by the table and not checked on the DNA. TRBV12-1 is a documented pseudogene. The CDR3 nucleotides are TGTGCCAGCAGCTTTGTAGGGGTAGATGAGCAGTACTTC. Amino acids: CASSFVGVDEQYF.